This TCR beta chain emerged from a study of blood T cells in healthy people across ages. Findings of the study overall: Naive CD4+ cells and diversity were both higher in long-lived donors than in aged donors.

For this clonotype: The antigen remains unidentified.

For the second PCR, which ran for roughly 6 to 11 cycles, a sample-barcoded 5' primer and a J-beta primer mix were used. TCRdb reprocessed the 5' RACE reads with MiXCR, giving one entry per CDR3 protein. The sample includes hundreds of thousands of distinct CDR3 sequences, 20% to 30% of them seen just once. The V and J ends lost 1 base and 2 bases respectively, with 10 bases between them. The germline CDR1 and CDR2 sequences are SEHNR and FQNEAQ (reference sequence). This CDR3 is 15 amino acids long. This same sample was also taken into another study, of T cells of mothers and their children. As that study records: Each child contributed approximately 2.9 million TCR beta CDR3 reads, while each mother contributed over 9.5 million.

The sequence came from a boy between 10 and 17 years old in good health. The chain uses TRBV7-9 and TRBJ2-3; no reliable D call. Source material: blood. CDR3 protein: CASSLVRTTTDTQYF. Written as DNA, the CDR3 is TGTGCCAGCAGCTTAGTACGAACTACCACAGATACGCAGTATTTT.